Listed here is a single TCR beta chain. Germline-derived CDR1 and CDR2 are MNHEY and SVGAGI. Trimming at V came to 11 bases and at J to 6 bases, leaving 3 bases not matched to a gene. This CDR3 has 11 residues. This sample stems from a study of blood T cell repertoires in COVID-19. The wider study: Samples came from the United States, Italy and Spain, spanning acute and convalescent COVID-19. From T cells, B-cell-depleted T cells, or PBMCs came the material, which was cDNA or gDNA.

In the original analysis: Reference gene primer amplification gave nucleated cell count estimates. The repertoire was sequenced with immunoSEQ multiplex PCR; TCRdb's copy has only in-frame clones and lacks some. D and trimming were read from the DNA, whereas the V and J calls and clone size are those reported in that table. The data show more than 60,000 clones, with approximately 79% seen just once and about 2.5% held by the top ten. The V gene is TRBV6-5, the J gene TRBJ1-5; 8 positions match TRBD1. Source material: peripheral blood. The receptor was derived from a human donor with acute or convalescent COVID-19. The donor label of this sample is uncertain. In DNA, the CDR3 is TGTGCCTCTGGGACAGGTCAGCCCCAGCATTTT. Encoded protein: CASGTGQPQHF.